These 4 T cell receptor beta chains were sequenced from one sample in a study. MiXCR was run by TCRdb on the 5' RACE reads, yielding one entry per CDR3 protein. The sample holds approximately 29,000 distinct CDR3 sequences; about a quarter are singletons and the top ten take 3.5% to 4.5%. Sequenced sample: naive CD4+ T cells sorted from a lymph node. Subset: naive CD4+ T cells, CD4+CD45RA+CD25-. These receptors all come from a female donor with breast cancer.

V usage is TRBV7-2 and J usage is TRBJ2-1; 9 bases line up with TRBD2. The V gene end was trimmed by 5 bases and the J gene end by 2 bases; junction bases not matched to a gene: 4. CDR3 length: 15 residues. Germline lookup yields CDR1 SGHTA and CDR2 FQGNSA. CDR3 residues: CASSKAGGPYNEQFF. CDR3 coding DNA: TGTGCCAGCAGCAAAGCGGGAGGCCCCTACAATGAGCAGTTCTTC.

A note on this clonotype: A junction boundary mismatches the germline segment, possibly from a read error. The chain uses TRBV29-1 and TRBJ1-4, with D unresolved. The CDR3 spans 13 residues. CDR1 and CDR2 from the germline V gene are SQVTM and ANQGSEA. This CDR3 reads CSVAWREGEKLFF. The CDR3 DNA reads as TGCAGCGTTGCGTGGAGGGAAGGAGAAAAACTGTTCTTT.

This clonotype appeared a few times. The J gene is TRBJ2-7, the V gene TRBV5-1, with D uncertain. Germline-derived CDR1 and CDR2 are SGHRS and YFSETQ. The CDR3 runs 13 residues. V gave up 4 bases and J gave up 4 bases, with 12 bases separating them. Written as DNA, the CDR3 is TGCGCCAGCAGCGAGGACCCAGTATACGAGCAGTACTTC. Its translation is CASSEDPVYEQYF.

In its sample, this clonotype was seen many times. This CDR3 is CASSTDSYEQYF. For the CDR3, the DNA is TGTGCCAGCAGCACTGACAGCTACGAGCAGTACTTC. The chain employs TRBV7-9 and TRBJ2-7, with a tentative D call TRBD1 (5 bases). Looked up from germline, CDR1 is SEHNR and CDR2 is FQNEAQ (reference sequence). Trimming removed 5 bases at V and 3 bases at J, with 8 bases between. The CDR3 has 12 residues. The full variable domain, with the rest looked up from reference TRBV7-9 and TRBJ2-7, is DTGVSQNPRHKITKRGQNVTFRCDPISEHNRLYWYRQTLGQGPEFLTYFQNEAQLEKSRLLSDRFSAERPKGSFSTLEIQRTEQGDSAMYLCASSTDSYEQYFGPGTRLTVT.